This paragraph reports one T cell receptor beta chain. This specimen belongs to a study of response to subunit inactivated influenza vaccine. This CDR3 is 17 amino acids long. With V trimmed by 5 bases and J by 9 bases, 15 bases remained unmatched. Germline CDR1 is LNHNV and CDR2 is YYDKDF (reference sequence). MiXCR, run by TCRdb on the RT-PCR reads, gives a single entry per CDR3 protein. Of more than 450,000 distinct CDR3 sequences in the sample, 12% were seen once. This chain joins TRBV15 and TRBJ2-1; 11 bases agree with TRBD1. The TCR sequence derives from a man in his fifties who received an inactivated influenza vaccine. The sample in question was PBMCs from blood, obtained on the day of vaccination. In DNA form, the CDR3 reads TGTGCCACCAGCTACACTGCGGGAGGGACAGGGGGGGGTGAGCAGTTCTTC. This sequence encodes CATSYTAGGTGGGEQFF.